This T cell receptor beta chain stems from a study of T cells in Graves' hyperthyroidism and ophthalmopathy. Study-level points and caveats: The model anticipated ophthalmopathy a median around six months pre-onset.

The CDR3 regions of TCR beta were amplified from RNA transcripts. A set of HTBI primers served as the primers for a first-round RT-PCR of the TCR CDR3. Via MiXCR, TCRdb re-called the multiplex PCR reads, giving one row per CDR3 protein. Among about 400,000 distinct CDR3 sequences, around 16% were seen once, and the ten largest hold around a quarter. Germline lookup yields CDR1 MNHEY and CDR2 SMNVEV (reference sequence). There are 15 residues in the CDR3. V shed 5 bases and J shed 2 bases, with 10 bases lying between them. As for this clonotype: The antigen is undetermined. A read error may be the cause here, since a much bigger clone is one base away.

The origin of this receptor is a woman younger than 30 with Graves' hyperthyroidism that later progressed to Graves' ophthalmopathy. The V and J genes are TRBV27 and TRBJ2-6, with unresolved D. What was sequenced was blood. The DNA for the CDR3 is TGTGCCAGCAGTCCCACCTCCCCTGGGGCCAACGTCCTGACTTTC. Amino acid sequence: CASSPTSPGANVLTF.